A single sample gave rise to the 16 T cell receptor beta chains below, sequenced in a study of regulatory T cells in long-lasting Graves disease. Investigators prepared the TCR beta libraries by applying iRepertoire HTBI primers and Arm-PCR of CDR3 regions. TCRdb recomputed calls from the multiplex PCR reads with MiXCR, one row per CDR3 protein. There are about 330,000 distinct CDR3 sequences in the sample; about a sixth occur only once, and 20% lies in the top ten. Stated time point: newly diagnosed GD, antithyroid drugs for less than 3 months. RNA extracted from PBMCs served as the sequencing template. These data were likewise used in another study, on T cells in Graves' hyperthyroidism and ophthalmopathy.

The sequencing here drew on peripheral blood mononuclear cells (PBMCs), taken at new diagnosis, from a patient treated with antithyroid drugs. The receptor source for this set is a woman aged 18-30 years with Graves disease.

The table lists this clonotype with many counts. The genes are TRBV6-5 and TRBJ2-1, with D perhaps TRBD1 (6 bases). The CDR3 is 16 residues long. Germline assignment: CDR1 MNHEY and CDR2 SVGAGI. Trimming shortened V by 2 bases and J by 8 bases, and 19 bases separated the two germline ends. The CDR3: CASSYLPGPGVHEQFF. The CDR3 coding sequence is TGTGCCAGCAGTTACCTCCCCGGCCCAGGGGTCCATGAGCAGTTCTTC.

This clonotype was observed at least ten times. The J gene is TRBJ2-2, the V gene TRBV12-3 or TRBV12-4; perhaps TRBD2 as D (6 bases). Trimming removed 6 bases from V and 6 bases from J, with 14 bases in between. This CDR3 is built from 14 residues. The CDR3 is CASRRAGTAGELFF. DNA for the CDR3: TGTGCCAGCAGAAGGGCAGGGACTGCCGGGGAGCTGTTTTTT.

This clonotype was seen only a few times. The chain has TRBV10-3 and TRBJ2-1; D is unclear. Germline V gene lookup returns CDR1 ENHRY and CDR2 SYGVKD. The CDR3 length is 11 residues. V shed 4 bases and J shed 10 bases, with 8 bases lying between them. This CDR3 reads CAISARNEQFF. The DNA for the CDR3 is TGTGCCATCAGTGCTAGAAACGAGCAGTTCTTC.

At least ten counts were recorded for this clonotype. The genes are TRBV3-1 and TRBJ2-4; 7 nucleotides line up with TRBD1. This CDR3 contains 18 residues. The germline V gene encodes CDR1 LGHDT and CDR2 YNNKEL (reference sequence). V shed 4 bases and J 0 bases; nucleotides not matched to a gene: 12. CDR3 DNA sequence: TGTGCCAGCAGCCTAAGCTCCAGGGGGTTCGAAGCCAAAAACATTCAGTACTTC. Translated, it gives CASSLSSRGFEAKNIQYF.

This clonotype has more than one count but fewer than ten. The J gene is TRBJ2-7, the V gene TRBV25-1; 8 positions agree with TRBD1. With V trimmed by 4 bases and J by 2 bases, 7 bases remained unmatched. Germline assignment: CDR1 MGHDK and CDR2 SYGVNS. This CDR3 has 15 amino acids. In nucleotides, the CDR3 is TGTGCCAGCAGTGGGAACAGGGGGAGACCCTACGAGCAGTACTTC. The encoded protein is CASSGNRGRPYEQYF.

The chain employs TRBV6-1 and TRBJ1-5; no definite D call. Germline assignment: CDR1 MNHNS and CDR2 SASEGT. The length of the CDR3 is 14 residues. With 6 bases removed from V and 4 bases from J, the gap between germline ends came to 13 bases. CDR3 sequence reads: CASSRESRNQPQHF. In nucleotides, the CDR3 is TGTGCCAGCAGCCGAGAGAGTCGGAATCAGCCCCAGCATTTT.

The V and J genes are TRBV19 and TRBJ2-3; D uncertain. The ends were cut back, 0 bases at V and 0 bases at J, with 10 bases in the middle. This CDR3 comprises 16 residues. CDR1 LNHDA and CDR2 SQIVND come from the germline V gene (reference sequence). This CDR3 is CASSIDSTPSTDTQYF. In nucleotides, the CDR3 is TGTGCCAGTAGTATAGACTCGACACCTAGCACAGATACGCAGTATTTT.

This clonotype was seen a few times. The J gene is TRBJ2-3, the V gene TRBV24-1, with D perhaps TRBD2 (6 bases). The CDR3 loop spans 18 amino acids. From germline, CDR1 is KGHDR and CDR2 SFDVKD. V lost 1 base to trimming and J lost 1 base, with 17 bases between them. CDR3 bases: TGTGCCACCAGTGATTTCGAGGGCGGGATGGATGGCACAGATACGCAGTATTTT. This encodes CATSDFEGGMDGTDTQYF.

The rearrangement uses TRBV29-1 and TRBJ1-2, with 7 bases aligning to TRBD1. Germline V gives CDR1 SQVTM, CDR2 ANQGSEA. V shed 2 bases and J 7 bases; nucleotides not matched to a gene: 7. This CDR3 spans 13 amino acids. CDR3 residues: CSVERGGAAGYTF. The CDR3 DNA reads as TGCAGCGTTGAACGAGGGGGCGCGGCTGGCTACACCTTC. The variable domain in full, with the rest retrieved from reference TRBV29-1 and TRBJ1-2, is SAVISQKPSRDICQRGTSLTIQCQVDSQVTMMFWYRQQPGQSLTLIATANQGSEATYESGFVIDKFPISRPNLTFSTLTVSNMSPEDSSIYLCSVERGGAAGYTFGSGTRLTVV.

This clonotype was seen only a few times. The chain has TRBV28 and TRBJ1-5; D not resolved. Germline CDR1 and CDR2: MDHEN and SYDVKM. This CDR3 has 15 residues. V was trimmed by 2 bases and J by 1 base, leaving 9 bases between them. The CDR3 region is CASSLDNRSNQPQHF. The CDR3 coding sequence is TGTGCCAGCAGTTTAGACAACCGGAGCAATCAGCCCCAGCATTTT.

Ten or more counts support this clonotype. The chain recombines TRBV3-1 with TRBJ2-3, with TRBD2 identical over 10 bases. TRBJ2-5 explains the end of the DNA better; the J call may be wrong. CDR1 LGHDT and CDR2 YNNKEL come from the germline V gene (reference sequence). The CDR3 is 16 amino acids. The CDR3 DNA follows: TGTGCCAGCAGCCAAGATCTGGGACTAGCGAGCCAGACCCAGTACTTC. This codes for CASSQDLGLASQTQYF.

This clonotype was counted ten times or more. V gene TRBV30 combines with J gene TRBJ2-7, with D maybe TRBD2 (7 bases). Germline CDR1 reads GTSNPN; CDR2 reads SVGIG (reference sequence). The CDR3 sequence is 14 residues long. The V end was cut by 3 bases, the J end by 2 bases, with 14 bases between. In DNA, the CDR3 is TGTGCCTGGAGGCAAAGGGGGGGCACCTACGAGCAGTACTTC. Protein: CAWRQRGGTYEQYF.

This clonotype was seen repeatedly, ten times or more. The CDR3 protein is CSARDYGTAYEQYF. As DNA, the CDR3 is TGCAGTGCTAGAGATTACGGGACGGCCTACGAGCAGTACTTC. The chain employs TRBV20-1 and TRBJ2-7; perhaps D is TRBD1 or TRBD2 (5 bases each). V lost 0 bases to trimming and J lost 2 bases, with 11 bases between them. Germline CDR1 is DFQATT and CDR2 is SNEGSKA (reference sequence). This CDR3 has 14 residues.

As to this clonotype: A read error may explain this, as a much larger clone is one base away. This chain connects TRBV2 to TRBJ1-5, with 7 bases lining up with TRBD1. The CDR3 sequence is 14 residues long. CDR1 and CDR2 (germline): SNHLY, FYNNEI. CDR3 region: CAGSDDRVGQPQHF. CDR3 sequence (DNA): TGTGCCGGCAGTGACGACAGGGTGGGGCAGCCCCAGCATTTT.

This clonotype was picked up a small number of times. CDR3 bases: TGTGCCAGTAGTCCGGACAGGGGAACTGAAAAACTGTTTTTT. Protein: CASSPDRGTEKLFF. The chain employs TRBV19 and TRBJ1-4; 9 positions agree with TRBD1. The germline V gene has CDR1 LNHDA and CDR2 SQIVND (reference sequence). Losses at the gene ends were 5 bases for V and 7 bases for J; bases not matched to a gene: 5. There are 14 residues in the CDR3.

This clonotype was counted a few times. A much larger clone differs from this one at a single base, so this may be a read error. This sequence joins TRBV20-1 and TRBJ1-5; D remains ambiguous. The CDR3 has 13 amino acids. Germline V gives CDR1 DFQATT, CDR2 SNEGSKA (reference sequence). Trimming removed 1 base from V and 0 bases from J, with 4 bases in between. Written as DNA, the CDR3 is TGCAGTGCTAGAGGTGGTAGCAATCAGCCCCAGCATTTT. This translates into CSARGGSNQPQHF.